The 9 T cell receptor beta chains presented below share a single source sample, sequenced in a study of response to subunit inactivated influenza vaccine. TCRdb reprocessed the RT-PCR reads with MiXCR, giving one entry per CDR3 protein. The table shows about 650,000 distinct CDR3 sequences, with more than 15% occurring only once. The sample here was PBMCs from blood, taken roughly 13 days after vaccination. The receptor set was obtained from a man in his fifties who received an inactivated influenza vaccine.

This chain links TRBV18 with TRBJ2-3, with a possible D match to TRBD2 (5 bases). Trimming took 8 bases from V and 0 from J, leaving 12 bases between them. The CDR3 is made up of 14 amino acids. Germline loops: CDR1 KGHSH, CDR2 LQKENI. The CDR3 loop is CASESRTSTDTQYF. In DNA, the CDR3 is TGTGCCAGCGAATCGCGGACTAGCACAGATACGCAGTATTTT. Complete variable domain (other parts from reference TRBV18 and TRBJ2-3): NAGVMQNPRHLVRRRGQEARLRCSPMKGHSHVYWYRQLPEEGLKFMVYLQKENIIDESGMPKERFSAEFPKEGPSILRIQQVVRGDSAAYFCASESRTSTDTQYFGPGTRLTVL.

This clonotype has more than one count but fewer than ten. This chain links TRBV29-1 with TRBJ2-3, with a weak D call TRBD1 (6 bases). The CDR3 is 12 amino acids. The V end was cut by 3 bases, the J end by 7 bases, with 11 bases between. CDR1 is SQVTM, CDR2 ANQGSEA, per germline. CDR3: CSVEFGTNTQYF. For the CDR3, the DNA is TGCAGCGTTGAGTTTGGGACAAATACGCAGTATTTT.

At least ten counts were recorded for this clonotype. The chain is built from TRBV6-4 and TRBJ2-3; a possible D gene is TRBD1 (6 bases). The CDR3 is 17 amino acids. V was trimmed by 10 bases and J by 2 bases, leaving 25 bases between them. Germline lookup yields CDR1 MRHNA and CDR2 SNTAGT. The chain's CDR3 is CATAMNRERIITDTQYF. The CDR3, as DNA: TGTGCCACCGCTATGAACAGGGAGAGGATAATCACAGATACGCAGTATTTT.

This clonotype turned up a few times. The CDR3 loop is CASRERGSSYNEQFF. The CDR3 DNA is TGTGCCAGCAGGGAGCGGGGTTCTTCCTACAATGAGCAGTTCTTC. The V and J genes are TRBV2 and TRBJ2-1; 7 positions agree with TRBD2. The V segment lost 6 bases and the J segment 1 base; nucleotides outside the gene matches: 6. The germline V gene encodes CDR1 SNHLY and CDR2 FYNNEI. The CDR3 totals 15 residues.

This clonotype was counted between two and nine times. The V call is TRBV10-3, the J call TRBJ2-7, with D unresolved. There are 14 residues in the CDR3. Germline lookup yields CDR1 ENHRY and CDR2 SYGVKD. The V end was cut by 0 bases, the J end by 2 bases, with 8 bases between. The CDR3 is CAISESWEAYEQYF. CDR3 sequence (DNA): TGTGCCATCAGTGAGTCGTGGGAAGCCTACGAGCAGTACTTC.

The chain carries TRBV12-3 or TRBV12-4 and TRBJ1-6, with D perhaps TRBD1 (6 bases). V was shortened by 6 bases and J by 10 bases, with 16 bases between the two germline ends. The CDR3 runs 14 residues. Here the CDR3 DNA reads TGTGCCAGCAGCGAAACAGGGTCCCTATCACCCCTCCACTTT. This sequence encodes CASSETGSLSPLHF.

This clonotype was seen many times. The chain links TRBV7-2 to TRBJ2-7; TRBD2 matches at 10 bases. CDR1 is SGHTA, CDR2 FQGNSA, per germline. J lost 1 base, V lost 4 bases, and 4 bases had no gene match. This CDR3 is built from 15 residues. The CDR3 loop reads CASSSASGGSYEQYF. The CDR3 DNA is TGTGCCAGCAGCTCCGCTAGCGGGGGTTCCTACGAGCAGTACTTC.

This clonotype is a singleton in its sample. The rearrangement links TRBV28 to TRBJ1-2; D gene unclear. CDR1 is MDHEN, CDR2 SYDVKM, per germline. The CDR3 contains 17 residues. V lost 1 base and J 1 base, leaving 16 bases between the germline ends. The CDR3 loop is CASSLSPRSPSNYGYTF. Written as DNA, the CDR3 is TGTGCCAGCAGTTTATCCCCGCGTAGTCCCAGTAACTATGGCTACACCTTC.

This clonotype was seen a few times. J is TRBJ2-1 and V is TRBV14; D is perhaps TRBD2 (5 bases). The CDR3 runs 14 residues. CDR1 is SGHDN, CDR2 FVKESK, per germline. V was trimmed by 1 base and J by 7 bases, leaving 11 bases between them. The CDR3 sequence is CASSQGWELNEQFF. As DNA, the CDR3 is TGTGCCAGCAGCCAAGGTTGGGAGTTAAATGAGCAGTTCTTC.